The 16 T cell receptor beta chains presented below share a single source sample, sequenced in a study of blood T cells in healthy people across ages. A sample-barcoded 5' primer and a J-beta primer mix were used in a second PCR of about 6 to 11 cycles. One entry per CDR3 protein results from TCRdb running MiXCR on the 5' RACE reads. This sample carries roughly 2 million distinct CDR3 sequences, around 48% of them seen once, and the ten largest clones take approximately 2.1%. Sequencing was carried out using blood. These receptors all come from a woman aged 40 to 55 in good health.

V gene TRBV28 combines with J gene TRBJ1-1, with D unresolved. Germline values: CDR1 MDHEN, CDR2 SYDVKM. The CDR3 extends over 14 amino acids. V shed 5 bases and J shed 2 bases, with 12 bases lying between them. CDR3 in DNA: TGTGCCAGCAGTCCTCCCACGACCAACACTGAAGCTTTCTTT. Encoded protein: CASSPPTTNTEAFF.

The chain combines TRBV24-1 with TRBJ2-1, with TRBD2 matching over 13 bases. Trimming at V came to 1 base and at J to 8 bases, leaving 4 bases not matched to a gene. The CDR3 consists of 16 residues. From germline, CDR1 is KGHDR and CDR2 SFDVKD. In DNA, the CDR3 is TGTGCCACCAGTGATTTTGGGACTAGCGGGGTCTATGAGCAGTTCTTC. It is translated as CATSDFGTSGVYEQFF.

The chain recombines TRBV6-6 with TRBJ1-2; D ambiguous. Between the trimmed V and J ends, which lost 7 bases and 8 bases, there was a span of 17 bases. Germline V lookup: CDR1 MNHNY, CDR2 SVGAGI (reference sequence). This CDR3 spans 13 amino acids. CDR3 region: CASTLTWLGGYTF. The CDR3 DNA sequence: TGTGCCAGCACCCTAACCTGGCTGGGCGGCTACACCTTC.

This clonotype came up a few times. The chain combines TRBV7-9 with TRBJ1-1, with 7 bases lining up with TRBD1. V trimming: 4 bases; J trimming: 1 base; junction bases outside the gene matches: 9. There are 16 residues in the CDR3. Per the germline V gene, CDR1 is SEHNR and CDR2 is FQNEAQ (reference sequence). The CDR3 protein is CASSWPGGTANTEAFF. The CDR3 DNA follows: TGTGCCAGCAGCTGGCCCGGCGGGACAGCGAACACTGAAGCTTTCTTT.

The chain couples TRBV27 to TRBJ1-2, with TRBD1 identical over 8 bases. Germline V CDR1 and CDR2: MNHEY, SMNVEV (reference sequence). V shed 0 bases and J 2 bases; nucleotides not matched to a gene: 8. CDR3 length: 17 residues. The chain's CDR3 is CASSLSRGLSLNYGYTF. The CDR3 nucleotides read TGTGCCAGCAGTTTATCCAGGGGGCTATCACTCAACTATGGCTACACCTTC.

The rearrangement links TRBV7-6 to TRBJ2-3; TRBD2 matches 12 bases. J lost 0 bases, V lost 0 bases, and 10 bases had no gene match. CDR1 and CDR2 from the germline V gene are SGHVS and FNYEAQ. The CDR3 runs to 20 residues. The DNA of the CDR3 is TGTGCCAGCAGCTTAGCGCCGACTAGCGGGGGCCATTCTAGCACAGATACGCAGTATTTT. This translates into CASSLAPTSGGHSSTDTQYF.

The DNA of the CDR3 is TGTGCCAGCAGTTACTCGAGTAGCGGGGGCACAGATACGCAGTATTTT. Amino acids: CASSYSSSGGTDTQYF. The chain employs TRBV6-5 and TRBJ2-3, with 8 positions matching TRBD2. The ends lost 0 bases at V and 1 base at J; junction bases unmatched: 3. Germline V lookup: CDR1 MNHEY, CDR2 SVGAGI. This CDR3 is 16 amino acids long.

V usage is TRBV7-2 and J usage is TRBJ2-1; D possibly corresponds to TRBD2 (6 bases). Germline V CDR1 and CDR2: SGHTA, FQGNSA. V gave up 4 bases and J gave up 7 bases, with 17 bases separating them. The CDR3 is 15 amino acids. The CDR3 DNA reads TGTACCAGCAGCTACGGGGGTGGGGCGGGGAATGAGCAGTTCTTC. It yields the protein CTSSYGGGAGNEQFF.

The chain links TRBV28 to TRBJ2-1, with 11 bases aligning to TRBD1. With V trimmed by 2 bases and J by 8 bases, 5 bases remained unmatched. There are 15 residues in the CDR3. Germline assignment: CDR1 MDHEN and CDR2 SYDVKM. CDR3 nucleotide sequence: TGTGCCAGCAGTTTAGGAGGACAGGGGGCAGATGAGCAGTTCTTC. The encoded protein is CASSLGGQGADEQFF.

This clonotype was seen only a few times. The rearrangement links TRBV28 to TRBJ1-2; D remains ambiguous. Trimming removed 8 bases from V and 4 bases from J, with 14 bases in between. The CDR3 spans 13 residues. Germline assignment: CDR1 MDHEN and CDR2 SYDVKM. The CDR3 sequence: CASGLGDPYGYTF. The CDR3 region has the DNA TGTGCCAGCGGGTTAGGCGATCCCTATGGCTACACCTTC.

The chain recombines TRBV15 with TRBJ1-2; no clear D. The better agreement between TRBJ2-7 and the DNA end casts doubt on the J call. Germline assignment: CDR1 LNHNV and CDR2 YYDKDF (reference sequence). This CDR3 has 14 amino acids. CDR3 coding DNA: TGTGCCACCCGGCCTACGAAGGAACACAATGAGCAGTACTTC. Amino acid sequence: CATRPTKEHNEQYF.

This clonotype turned up a few times. The chain uses TRBV6-2 or TRBV6-3 and TRBJ1-2, with D unclear. Germline CDR1 and CDR2: MNHEY and SVGEGT. The CDR3 covers 14 residues. V dropped 2 bases and J dropped 4 bases, with 11 bases sitting between them. This CDR3 reads CASSYRSYGYGYTF. CDR3 DNA sequence: TGTGCCAGCAGTTACAGGTCTTATGGCTATGGCTACACCTTC.

The chain employs TRBV28 and TRBJ1-5; D is unclear. Germline lookup yields CDR1 MDHEN and CDR2 SYDVKM. Trimming shortened V by 1 base and J by 0 bases, and 13 bases separated the two germline ends. This CDR3 has 17 amino acids. The CDR3 DNA reads TGTGCCAGCAGTTTATTTTACGCGGGATTTAGCAATCAGCCCCAGCATTTT. Protein sequence: CASSLFYAGFSNQPQHF. Supplemented by reference TRBV28 and TRBJ1-5, the full variable domain reads DVKVTQSSRYLVKRTGEKVFLECVQDMDHENMFWYRQDPGLGLRLIYFSYDVKMKEKGDIPEGYSVSREKKERFSLILESASTNQTSMYLCASSLFYAGFSNQPQHFGDGTRLSIL.

This chain uses TRBV5-1 with TRBJ2-4; 10 nucleotides line up with TRBD1. TRBJ2-7 matches the DNA end more closely, so the J call is doubtful. Germline lookup yields CDR1 SGHRS and CDR2 YFSETQ. The length of the CDR3 is 15 residues. CDR3 sequence: CASSVTGGSIYEQYF. The CDR3 DNA reads as TGCGCCAGCAGCGTGACAGGGGGCAGTATCTACGAGCAGTACTTC.

The chain employs TRBV6-2 or TRBV6-3 and TRBJ1-2, with D maybe TRBD1 (5 bases). Germline V gene lookup returns CDR1 MNHEY and CDR2 SVGEGT. This CDR3 is 13 amino acids long. V was shortened by 4 bases and J by 6 bases, with 12 bases between the two germline ends. The CDR3 sequence is CASSSHGTDGYTF. The CDR3 region has the DNA TGTGCCAGCAGTTCCCACGGGACGGATGGCTACACCTTC.

This clonotype occurred a few times. The chain links TRBV25-1 to TRBJ2-3; D not resolved. The ends were cut back, 3 bases at V and 8 bases at J, with 9 bases in the middle. Germline lookup yields CDR1 MGHDK and CDR2 SYGVNS. This CDR3 is built from 12 residues. The CDR3 spells CASSDRQSTQYF. CDR3 nucleotide sequence: TGTGCCAGCAGTGATAGGCAGAGTACGCAGTATTTT.